This TCR beta chain comes out of a study of regulatory T cells in long-lasting Graves disease. Study findings and constraints: Sample size was small, which may have lowered accuracy. Persistent Graves' patients showed reduced TCR diversity versus newly diagnosed patients. The researchers studied only peripheral blood, not thyroid tissue.

Of note for this clonotype: Its antigen is not identified.

Time point indicated: newly diagnosed GD, antithyroid drugs for less than 3 months. Making the TCR library involved RNA that had been extracted from PBMCs. Construction of the TCR beta libraries employed iRepertoire HTBI primers in conjunction with Arm-PCR of CDR3 regions. TCRdb re-derived calls from the multiplex PCR reads in MiXCR, one entry per CDR3 protein. The sample records approximately 470,000 distinct CDR3 sequences, 15% to 20% being singletons. The CDR3 is 16 residues long. The germline V gene encodes CDR1 MNHNS and CDR2 SASEGT. In addition, the sample was reused for a study of T cells in Graves' hyperthyroidism and ophthalmopathy. This second study says: Median prediction lead before ophthalmopathy onset was 5.5 to 7 months with the model.

This clonotype was sampled from a man in his forties with Graves disease. The rearrangement joins TRBV6-1 to TRBJ2-2; 11 bases are shared with TRBD2. Sequences were derived from peripheral blood mononuclear cells (PBMCs), sampled at new diagnosis, from a patient treated with antithyroid drugs. The chain's CDR3 is CVAVGTSGRGTGELFF. DNA for the CDR3: TGTGTTGCTGTCGGGACTAGCGGTCGGGGCACCGGGGAGCTGTTTTTT.